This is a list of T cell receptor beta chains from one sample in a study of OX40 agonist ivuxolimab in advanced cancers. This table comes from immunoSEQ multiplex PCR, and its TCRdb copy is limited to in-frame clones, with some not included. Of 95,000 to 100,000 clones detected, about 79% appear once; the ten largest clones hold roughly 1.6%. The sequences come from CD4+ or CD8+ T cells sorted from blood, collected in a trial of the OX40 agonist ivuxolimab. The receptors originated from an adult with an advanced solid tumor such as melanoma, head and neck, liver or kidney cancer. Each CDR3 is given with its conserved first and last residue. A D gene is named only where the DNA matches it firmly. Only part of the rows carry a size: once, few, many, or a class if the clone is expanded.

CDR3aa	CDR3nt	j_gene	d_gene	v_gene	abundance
CASSLALAGPSNQPQHF	TGTGCCAGCAGCTTAGCACTTGCAGGCCCTAGCAATCAGCCCCAGCATTTT	TRBJ1-5	.	TRBV7-9	few
CASSPGLASGNEQFF	TGTGCCAGCTCACCTGGACTAGCGTCTGGAAATGAGCAGTTCTTC	TRBJ2-1	TRBD2	TRBV18	.
CASSLKSGMNTEAFF	TGTGCCAGCAGCTTAAAATCGGGGATGAACACTGAAGCTTTCTTT	TRBJ1-1	.	TRBV7-9	few
CASSQTSGGFTGELFF	TGTGCCAGTAGCCAGACTAGCGGGGGGTTTACCGGGGAGCTGTTTTTT	TRBJ2-2	TRBD2	TRBV19	.
CASSEGQRNRNQPQHF	TGTGCCAGCAGTGAGGGACAGCGTAATAGAAATCAGCCCCAGCATTTT	TRBJ1-5	TRBD1	TRBV6-4	.
CASSSGTGVNIRGYTF	TGTGCCAGCAGCTCCGGGACAGGGGTTAATATTAGGGGCTACACCTTC	TRBJ1-2	TRBD1	TRBV11-2	.
CASSQNAGAPLRGTGELFF	TGCGCCAGCAGCCAAAACGCGGGGGCCCCCCTACGGGGCACCGGGGAGCTGTTTTTT	TRBJ2-2	.	TRBV4-3	.
CASSLGQSNQPQHF	TGTGCCAGCAGCTTGGGTCAGTCCAATCAGCCCCAGCATTTT	TRBJ1-5	.	TRBV5-4	.
CASSRHQGGETQYF	TGCGCCAGCAGCCGACATCAGGGGGGGGAGACCCAGTACTTC	TRBJ2-5	.	TRBV5-1	.
CASTLGTTVNQPQHF	TGTGCCAGCACCCTAGGAACGACCGTCAATCAGCCCCAGCATTTT	TRBJ1-5	.	TRBV7-6	.
CASRSSSYLDSPLHF	TGTGCCAGCAGGAGCAGCTCCTATTTAGATTCACCCCTCCACTTT	TRBJ1-6	.	TRBV6-6	few
CASSIRTGTGQETQYF	TGCGCCAGCAGCATCCGGACAGGGACGGGCCAAGAGACCCAGTACTTC	TRBJ2-5	TRBD1	TRBV5-1	once
CAWTLTRGRGYTF	TGTGCCTGGACCTTAACCAGGGGAAGAGGCTACACCTTC	TRBJ1-2	.	TRBV30	.
CASVRLTGNTEAFF	TGTGCCAGCGTACGCCTCACAGGGAACACTGAAGCTTTCTTT	TRBJ1-1	.	TRBV28	.
CANIPQTSGKPDTQYF	TGCGCCAACATCCCCCAGACTAGCGGGAAGCCAGATACGCAGTATTTT	TRBJ2-3	TRBD2	TRBV4-3	.
CASSVRTSPHTDTQYF	TGTGCCAGCAGCGTAAGGACTAGCCCTCACACAGATACGCAGTATTTT	TRBJ2-3	TRBD2	TRBV5-6	.
CASRLTSGNQETQYF	TGTGCCAGCAGATTGACTAGCGGGAACCAAGAGACCCAGTACTTC	TRBJ2-5	TRBD2	TRBV11-1	.
CASSLAGGGNNEQFF	TGTGCCAGCAGCTTGGCCGGAGGGGGCAACAATGAGCAGTTCTTC	TRBJ2-1	.	TRBV5-4	.
CASSFSGLAGGSYEQYF	TGTGCCAGCAGTTTCTCCGGACTAGCGGGAGGGTCCTACGAGCAGTACTTC	TRBJ2-7	TRBD2	TRBV28	.
CARPPPGGSNYGYTF	TGTGCCAGACCTCCTCCCGGGGGCTCCAACTATGGCTACACCTTC	TRBJ1-2	.	TRBV2	.
CASSEAGGNEKLFF	TGTGCCAGCAGTGAAGCCGGGGGAAATGAAAAACTGTTTTTT	TRBJ1-4	.	TRBV25-1	.
CASSPAGGRGSDTQYF	TGTGCCAGCAGTCCCGCCGGGGGGCGCGGATCAGATACGCAGTATTTT	TRBJ2-3	.	TRBV27	.
CASSHSTAAHRNTQYF	TGTGCCAGCAGCCATAGTACTGCGGCTCACAGGAATACGCAGTATTTT	TRBJ2-3	.	TRBV5-4	.
CASSLVGRAEAFF	TGTGCCAGCAGCTTGGTGGGGCGGGCTGAAGCTTTCTTT	TRBJ1-1	.	TRBV5-8	.
CASSRRGPAGELFF	TGTGCCAGCAGCCGGAGGGGGCCGGCCGGGGAGCTGTTTTTT	TRBJ2-2	.	TRBV4-2	.
CASSGGGSRDEQFF	TGTGCCAGCTCTGGAGGGGGTTCCCGCGATGAGCAGTTCTTC	TRBJ2-1	.	TRBV7-3	.
CASSLGATGDEQYF	TGTGCCAGCAGCTTAGGGGCCACAGGGGACGAGCAGTACTTC	TRBJ2-7	TRBD1	TRBV7-9	.
CAISAGGAGETQYF	TGTGCCATCAGTGCTGGGGGGGCAGGAGAGACCCAGTACTTC	TRBJ2-5	.	TRBV10-3	.
CASSYQRLYEQYF	TGTGCCAGCAGTTATCAGAGACTGTACGAGCAGTACTTC	TRBJ2-7	.	TRBV6-6	once
CATSGHGGARDEQYF	TGTGCCACCAGTGGGCACGGGGGAGCTCGCGACGAGCAGTACTTC	TRBJ2-7	.	TRBV15	.
CASSPRGGSVDYEQYF	TGTGCCAGCAGCCCGAGAGGAGGTAGCGTAGACTACGAGCAGTACTTC	TRBJ2-7	.	TRBV9	.
CASSIDRGYGYTF	TGTGCCAGCAGCATCGACAGGGGCTATGGCTACACCTTC	TRBJ1-2	TRBD1	TRBV11-2	.
CASSFQGRDTQYF	TGCGCCAGCAGCTTCCAGGGTAGGGATACGCAGTATTTT	TRBJ2-3	.	TRBV5-1	.
CSVVRGGNEQFF	TGCAGCGTTGTTCGAGGGGGGAATGAGCAGTTCTTC	TRBJ2-1	.	TRBV29-1	.
CASRMRGGSGNTIYF	TGTGCCAGCAGGATGAGGGGTGGCTCTGGAAACACCATATATTTT	TRBJ1-3	.	TRBV27	.
CASSQNKVTYSPLHF	TGCGCCAGCAGCCAAAATAAGGTCACCTATTCACCCCTCCACTTT	TRBJ1-6	.	TRBV4-3	.
CASSPKRGTYNEQFF	TGTGCCAGTAGTCCTAAGCGGGGGACCTACAATGAGCAGTTCTTC	TRBJ2-1	TRBD2	TRBV19	.
CASSPWKSYEQYF	TGTGCCAGCAGTCCCTGGAAATCCTACGAGCAGTACTTC	TRBJ2-7	.	TRBV5-6	few
CASSLRGTNEKLFF	TGTGCCAGCAGTTTGAGGGGGACAAATGAAAAACTGTTTTTT	TRBJ1-4	.	TRBV27	.
CASSSDRGRITGELFF	TGTGCCAGCAGCTCTGACAGGGGGCGAATTACCGGGGAGCTGTTTTTT	TRBJ2-2	TRBD1	TRBV5-6	.
CASSLDRVTNQPQHF	TGTGCCAGCAGTCTTGACAGGGTGACCAATCAGCCCCAGCATTTT	TRBJ1-5	TRBD1	TRBV2	.
CASGGAPIQETQYF	TGTGCCAGTGGGGGGGCGCCCATCCAAGAGACCCAGTACTTC	TRBJ2-5	.	TRBV10-3	.
CASSATDNEQFF	TGCGCCAGCAGCGCGACCGACAATGAGCAGTTCTTC	TRBJ2-1	.	TRBV5-1	.
CASSLGDSRYEQYF	TGCGCCAGCAGCTTGGGGGACAGTCGCTACGAGCAGTACTTC	TRBJ2-7	TRBD1	TRBV5-1	.
CASSTYRDGSNYGYTF	TGTGCCAGCAGTACGTACCGGGACGGCTCTAACTATGGCTACACCTTC	TRBJ1-2	.	TRBV28	.
CASRGTASGGYTF	TGTGCCAGCAGGGGGACAGCCTCGGGTGGCTACACCTTC	TRBJ1-2	TRBD1	TRBV2	once
CASSLSGITRNEQYF	TGTGCCAGCAGTTTGAGTGGTATTACGAGGAACGAGCAGTACTTC	TRBJ2-7	.	TRBV28	.